This TCR beta chain is from a study of OX40 agonist ivuxolimab in advanced cancers. With regard to the full study: Ivuxolimab, which targeted the costimulatory receptor OX40 (CD134), was an agonistic, fully human IgG2 monoclonal antibody. Intravenous ivuxolimab was administered to patients every 2 weeks at six dose levels: 0.01, 0.1, 0.3, 1.5, 3 and 10 mg/kg. Of the roughly 52 dose-escalation patients, hepatocellular carcinoma was present in approximately 20, melanoma in roughly 15, renal cell carcinoma in 9 and head and neck cancer in 9. In the dose-escalation cohort, 70% to 85% of patients were male, and the mean age was approximately 60 years with a range of about 20 to 80. Patients were allowed to have had prior anti-PD-1, anti-PD-L1 or anti-CTLA-4 therapy, and around 41% of the dose-escalation patients had previously received checkpoint inhibitors. Partial responses were achieved by three dose-escalation patients, of whom one had hepatocellular carcinoma and two had cutaneous melanoma. The point of sequencing TCRbeta in the periphery was to test whether ivuxolimab changed TCR sequence diversity and drove clonal T-cell expansion. The paper covers the monotherapy dose-escalation part of the phase I ivuxolimab trial, which included N ≈ 57 patients.

To sequence the TCRbeta CDR3 region, genomic DNA was isolated from the sorted cells. The immunoSEQ Assay was used for sequencing of TCRbeta CDR3 regions. Entries here come from immuneACCESS through TCRdb and include only in-frame sequences with V and J called. Some clones fail to appear in such tables; in the studies checked, an unresolved V gene covers under half of the shortfall, and the cause of the remainder is unknown. This sample has 65,000 to 95,000 clones in its table, and around 82% of those were observed once. The ten largest clones add up to around 0.76% of the sample. From the germline V gene, CDR1 is KGHSH and CDR2 is LQKENI. The CDR3 covers 17 residues, taking in both the cysteine and the phenylalanine. The DNA shown is the 51-base CDR3, in frame from base 1. Trimmed from V: 3 bases; trimmed from J: 1 base; junction bases lacking a gene match: 12. Overall results and qualifications from the work: After ivuxolimab, expanded clones were on average more numerous among CD8+ T cells than among CD4+ T cells. At doses of 0.1 to 3.0 mg/kg, clonal expansion of both CD4+ and CD8+ blood T cells was observed from baseline to week 6. Which antigens the clonally expanded peripheral T cells were specific for was not determined. In the 0.1-3.0 mg/kg groups, partial responders had among the lowest normalized peripheral clonal expansion, particularly in CD8+ T cells. Low levels of normalized T-cell clonal expansion were also seen in some nonresponding patients.

As regards this clone: Its antigen target is currently unknown. Per-base quality was not reported, and no clone a single base away is much larger than it.

Patients with a history of autoimmune disease or receiving systemic immunosuppression were excluded from the trial. Peripheral blood for TCR sequencing was drawn from every dose cohort at baseline, at cycle 4 day 1 and at cycle 7 day 1. The samples were drawn from a first-in-human, open-label, multicenter phase I dose-escalation trial of ivuxolimab. Adults with locally advanced or metastatic melanoma, renal cell carcinoma, hepatocellular carcinoma or head and neck squamous cell carcinoma were enrolled in the trial. Before TCR sequencing, CD4+ T cells and CD8+ T cells from peripheral blood were sorted into separate populations.

The source of this sequence is an adult with an advanced solid tumor such as melanoma, head and neck, liver or kidney cancer. Recombination joined TRBV18 with TRBJ2-7, with 7 junctional bases fitting TRBD1. Sample: CD4+ or CD8+ T cells sorted from blood, taken in a trial of the OX40 agonist ivuxolimab. Here the CDR3 is given as CASSPRGAGQASYEQYF. The sequenced DNA: TGTGCCAGCTCACCCCGGGGTGCAGGACAGGCTTCCTACGAGCAGTACTTC.